This T cell receptor beta chain was recorded in a study of shared clonotypes between healthy human individuals. The length of the CDR3 is 17 residues. Germline values: CDR1 MDHEN, CDR2 SYDVKM. The germline V and J ends were trimmed by 2 bases and 0 bases, with 11 bases remaining between them. Data came from immunoSEQ multiplex PCR; TCRdb stores just in-frame clones and leaves some out. The data show 490,000 or so clones, roughly 78% seen once. The receptor was derived from a woman aged 40 to 55 in good health. Some clones in this sample may be carry-over from other donors' samples. The material sequenced was PBMCs. The chain carries TRBV28 and TRBJ2-6; no reliable D call. DNA of the CDR3: TGTGCCAGCAGTTTAAGGGCAGGCGGCTCTGGGGCCAACGTCCTGACTTTC. Translating gives CASSLRAGGSGANVLTF. Based on the CDR3 plus reference TRBV28 and TRBJ2-6, the full variable domain is DVKVTQSSRYLVKRTGEKVFLECVQDMDHENMFWYRQDPGLGLRLIYFSYDVKMKEKGDIPEGYSVSREKKERFSLILESASTNQTSMYLCASSLRAGGSGANVLTFGAGSRLTVL.